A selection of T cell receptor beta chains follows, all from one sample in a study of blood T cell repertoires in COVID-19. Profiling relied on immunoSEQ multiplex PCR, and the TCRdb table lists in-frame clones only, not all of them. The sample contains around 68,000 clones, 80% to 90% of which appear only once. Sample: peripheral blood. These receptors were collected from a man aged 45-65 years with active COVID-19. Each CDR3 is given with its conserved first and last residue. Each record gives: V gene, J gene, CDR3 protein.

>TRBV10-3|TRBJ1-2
CAISDWVGEGYTF
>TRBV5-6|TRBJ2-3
CASSPGSDTQYF
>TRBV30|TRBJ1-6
CACKGQASSSYNSPLHF
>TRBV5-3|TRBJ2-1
CARSLREKYNEQFF
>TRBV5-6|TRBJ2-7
CASTGGRAGTYEQYF
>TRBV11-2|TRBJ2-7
CASSSETVEQYF
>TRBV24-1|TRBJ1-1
CATSDSRFMNTEAFF
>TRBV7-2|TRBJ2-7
CASSLTSLSRREQYF
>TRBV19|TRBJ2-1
CASSIVLTSRTYNEQFF
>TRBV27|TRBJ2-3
CASSFRGQGRDTQYF
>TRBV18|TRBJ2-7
CASTRTGAREQYF
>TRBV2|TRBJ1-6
CASRKEGHAYNSPLHF
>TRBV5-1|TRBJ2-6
CASSLQGAHSGANVLTF
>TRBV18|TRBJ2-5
CASSGQAQRGETQYF
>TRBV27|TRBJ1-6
CASSLSRQGESPLHF
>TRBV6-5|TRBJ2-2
CASSYSSATGELFF
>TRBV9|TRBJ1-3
CASSKSRARADSGNTIYF
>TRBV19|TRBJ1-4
CASTSPGGEKLFF
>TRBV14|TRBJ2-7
CASSQVGQGDYEQYF
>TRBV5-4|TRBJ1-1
CASSPGQRNTEAFF
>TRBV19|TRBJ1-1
CASSLTGVQNTEAFF
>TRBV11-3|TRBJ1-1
CASSFRDSEAFF
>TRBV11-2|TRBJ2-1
CASSLASGSSYNEQFF
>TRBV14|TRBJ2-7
CASSQDPGDYEQYF
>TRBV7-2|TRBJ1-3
CASSVTGAANTIYF
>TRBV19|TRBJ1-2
CASSRGQGRGYTF
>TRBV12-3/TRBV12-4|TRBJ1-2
CASSYRDGYTF
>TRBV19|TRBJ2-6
CASMTGQGPFSGANVLTF
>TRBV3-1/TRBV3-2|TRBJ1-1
CASSQDPFRVWRNTEAFF
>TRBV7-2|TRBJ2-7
CASSSPMTGEQYF
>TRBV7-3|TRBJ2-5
CASSLVLTSRETQYF
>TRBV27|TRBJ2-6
CASSGYGQEPVSGANVLTF
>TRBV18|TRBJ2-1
CASSPFGLVSDEQFF
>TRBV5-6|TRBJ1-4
CASSYMTGVTNEKLFF
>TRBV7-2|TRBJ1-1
CASFWTGLKTEAFF
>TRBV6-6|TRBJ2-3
CATAISFSTDTQYF
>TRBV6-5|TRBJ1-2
CASRQDYGYTF
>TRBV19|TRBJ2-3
CASSGGVDTQYF
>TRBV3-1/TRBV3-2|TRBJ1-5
CASSQPGYGNSNQPQHF
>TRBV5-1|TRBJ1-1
CASSLGGQLNTEAFF
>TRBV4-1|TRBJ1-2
CASSQASGVGYGYTF
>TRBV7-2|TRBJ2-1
CASSATRNEQFF
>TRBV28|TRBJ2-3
CASSSPPRTDTQYF
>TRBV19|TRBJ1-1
CASYEGANTEAFF
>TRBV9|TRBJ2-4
CASSVAGGWSKNIQYF
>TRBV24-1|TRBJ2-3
CATSAAGLGLAARGDTQYF
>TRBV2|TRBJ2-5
CASIWRGQETQYF
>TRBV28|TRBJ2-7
CASRGGVRSTEQYF
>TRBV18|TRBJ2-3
CASSPNDAGSGDTQYF
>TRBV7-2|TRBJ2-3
CASSFTGTHPTDTQYF
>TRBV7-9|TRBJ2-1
CASSLGMDRGRYNEQFF